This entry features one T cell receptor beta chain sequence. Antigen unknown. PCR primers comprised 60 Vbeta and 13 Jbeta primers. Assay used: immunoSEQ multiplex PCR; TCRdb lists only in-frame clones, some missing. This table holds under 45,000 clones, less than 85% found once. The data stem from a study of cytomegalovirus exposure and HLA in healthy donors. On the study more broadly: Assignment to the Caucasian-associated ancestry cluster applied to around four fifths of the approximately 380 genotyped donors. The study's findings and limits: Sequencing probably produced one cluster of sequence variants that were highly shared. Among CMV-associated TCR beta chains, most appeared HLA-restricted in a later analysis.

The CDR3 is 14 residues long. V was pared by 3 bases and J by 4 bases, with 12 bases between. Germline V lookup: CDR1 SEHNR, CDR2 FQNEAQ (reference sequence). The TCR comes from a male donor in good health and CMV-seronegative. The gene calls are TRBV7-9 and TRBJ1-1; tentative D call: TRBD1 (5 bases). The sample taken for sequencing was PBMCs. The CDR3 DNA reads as TGTGCCAGCAGCTTGGGGGGTGGGGCCACTGAAGCTTTCTTT. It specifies CASSLGGGATEAFF. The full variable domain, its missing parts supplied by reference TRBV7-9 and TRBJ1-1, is DTGVSQNPRHKITKRGQNVTFRCDPISEHNRLYWYRQTLGQGPEFLTYFQNEAQLEKSRLLSDRFSAERPKGSFSTLEIQRTEQGDSAMYLCASSLGGGATEAFFGQGTRLTVV.